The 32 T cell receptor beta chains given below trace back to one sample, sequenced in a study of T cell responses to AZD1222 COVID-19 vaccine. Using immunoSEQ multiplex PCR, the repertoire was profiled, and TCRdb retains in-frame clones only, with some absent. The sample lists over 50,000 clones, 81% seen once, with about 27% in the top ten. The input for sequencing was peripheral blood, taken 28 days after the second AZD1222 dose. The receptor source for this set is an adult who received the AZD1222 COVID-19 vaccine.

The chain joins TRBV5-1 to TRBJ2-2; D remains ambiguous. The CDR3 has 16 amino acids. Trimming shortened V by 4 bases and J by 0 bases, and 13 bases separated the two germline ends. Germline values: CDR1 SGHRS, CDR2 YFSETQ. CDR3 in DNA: TGCGCCAGCAGCCTGTCATACGGCGCGAACACCGGGGAGCTGTTTTTT. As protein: CASSLSYGANTGELFF.

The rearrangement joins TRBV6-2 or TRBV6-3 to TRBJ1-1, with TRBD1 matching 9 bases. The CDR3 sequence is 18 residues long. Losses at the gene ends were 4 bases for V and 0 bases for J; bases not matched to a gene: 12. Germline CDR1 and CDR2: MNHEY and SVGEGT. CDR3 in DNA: TGTGCCAGCAGTTCGGCCCGGGACAGGGTTTTTATGAACACTGAAGCTTTCTTT. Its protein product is CASSSARDRVFMNTEAFF.

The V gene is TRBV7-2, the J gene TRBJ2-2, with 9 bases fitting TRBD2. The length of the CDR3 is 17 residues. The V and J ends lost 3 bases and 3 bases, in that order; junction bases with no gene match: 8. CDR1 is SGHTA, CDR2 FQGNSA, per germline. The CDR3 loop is CASSFLAGVRDTGELFF. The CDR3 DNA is TGTGCCAGCAGCTTTTTAGCGGGAGTGAGGGACACCGGGGAGCTGTTTTTT. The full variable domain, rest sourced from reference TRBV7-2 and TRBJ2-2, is GAGVSQSPSNKVTEKGKDVELRCDPISGHTALYWYRQSLGQGLEFLIYFQGNSAPDKSGLPSDRFSAERTGGSVSTLTIQRTQQEDSAVYLCASSFLAGVRDTGELFFGEGSRLTVL.

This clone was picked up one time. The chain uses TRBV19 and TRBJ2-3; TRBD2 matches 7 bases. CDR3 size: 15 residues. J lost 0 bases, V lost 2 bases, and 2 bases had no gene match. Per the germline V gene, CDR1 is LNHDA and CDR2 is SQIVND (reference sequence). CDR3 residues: CASSINSGSTDTQYF. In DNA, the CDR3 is TGTGCCAGTAGTATAAATAGCGGGAGCACAGATACGCAGTATTTT.

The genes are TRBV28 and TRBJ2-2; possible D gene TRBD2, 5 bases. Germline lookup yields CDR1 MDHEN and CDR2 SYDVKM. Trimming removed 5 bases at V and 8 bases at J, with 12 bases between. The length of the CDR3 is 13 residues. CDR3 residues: CASSRTPSGELFF. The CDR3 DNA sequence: TGTGCCAGCAGTCGGACTCCCTCGGGGGAGCTGTTTTTT.

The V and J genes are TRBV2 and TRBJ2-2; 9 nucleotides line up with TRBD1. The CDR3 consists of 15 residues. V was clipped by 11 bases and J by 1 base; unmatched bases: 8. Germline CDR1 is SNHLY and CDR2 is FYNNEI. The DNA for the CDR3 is TGTGCCGTTAGGGTGGGACAGGGGAACACCGGGGAGCTGTTTTTT. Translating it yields CAVRVGQGNTGELFF.

This CDR3 reads CASSIDAGVGKNIQYF. The CDR3, as DNA: TGTGCCAGTAGTATAGATGCGGGAGTCGGCAAAAACATTCAGTACTTC. V gene TRBV19 combines with J gene TRBJ2-4; 7 nucleotides align to TRBD2. The CDR3 runs 16 residues. With 0 bases clipped from V and 3 bases from J, the junction kept 5 bases outside the gene matches. The germline CDR1 and CDR2 sequences are LNHDA and SQIVND (reference sequence).

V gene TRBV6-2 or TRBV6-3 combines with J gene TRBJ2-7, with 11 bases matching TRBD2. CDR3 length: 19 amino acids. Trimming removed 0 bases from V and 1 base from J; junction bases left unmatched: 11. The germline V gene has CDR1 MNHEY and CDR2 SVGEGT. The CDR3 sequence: CASSYSITSGSSPSYEQYF. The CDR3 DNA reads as TGTGCCAGCAGTTACTCGATAACTAGCGGGAGTAGCCCATCCTACGAGCAGTACTTC.

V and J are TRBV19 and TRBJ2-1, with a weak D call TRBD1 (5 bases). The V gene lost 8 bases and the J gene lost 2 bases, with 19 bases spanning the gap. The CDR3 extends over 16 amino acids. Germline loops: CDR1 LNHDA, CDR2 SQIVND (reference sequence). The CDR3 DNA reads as TGTGCCAGTTCCGGGCAGGGTTGGAGCACCTACAATGAGCAGTTCTTC. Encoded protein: CASSGQGWSTYNEQFF.

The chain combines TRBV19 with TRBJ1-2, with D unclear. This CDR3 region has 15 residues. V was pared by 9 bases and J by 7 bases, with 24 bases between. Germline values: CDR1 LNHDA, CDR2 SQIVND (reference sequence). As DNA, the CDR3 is TGTGCCAGCCTAAGGTCCGGAACAATCCGAAGTGGCTACACCTTC. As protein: CASLRSGTIRSGYTF.

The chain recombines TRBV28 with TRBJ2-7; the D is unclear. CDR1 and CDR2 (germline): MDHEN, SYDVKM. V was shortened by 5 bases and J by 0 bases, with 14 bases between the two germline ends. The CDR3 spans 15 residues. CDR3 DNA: TGTGCCAGCAGTCCTGGAATTCTTAGCTCCTACGAGCAGTACTTC. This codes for CASSPGILSSYEQYF. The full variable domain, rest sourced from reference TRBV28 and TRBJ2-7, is DVKVTQSSRYLVKRTGEKVFLECVQDMDHENMFWYRQDPGLGLRLIYFSYDVKMKEKGDIPEGYSVSREKKERFSLILESASTNQTSMYLCASSPGILSSYEQYFGPGTRLTVT.

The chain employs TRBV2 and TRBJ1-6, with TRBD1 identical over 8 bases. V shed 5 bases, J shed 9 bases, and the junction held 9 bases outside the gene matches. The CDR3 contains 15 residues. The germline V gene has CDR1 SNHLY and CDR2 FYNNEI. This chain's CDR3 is CASSYGQGGVSPLHF. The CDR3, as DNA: TGTGCCAGCAGTTACGGACAGGGAGGGGTTTCACCCCTCCACTTT.

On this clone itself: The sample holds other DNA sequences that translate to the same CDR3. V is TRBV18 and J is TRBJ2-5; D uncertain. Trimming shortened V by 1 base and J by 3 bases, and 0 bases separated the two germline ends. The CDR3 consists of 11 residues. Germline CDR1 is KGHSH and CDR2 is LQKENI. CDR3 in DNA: TGTGCCAGCTCACCACAAGAGACCCAGTACTTC. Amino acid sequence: CASSPQETQYF.

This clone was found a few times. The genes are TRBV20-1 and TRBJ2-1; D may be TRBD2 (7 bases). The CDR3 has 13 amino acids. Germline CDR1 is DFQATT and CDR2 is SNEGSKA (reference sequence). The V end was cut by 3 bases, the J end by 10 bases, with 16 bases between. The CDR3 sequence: CSASRGEGGEQFF. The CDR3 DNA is TGCAGTGCTAGTAGGGGGGAGGGTGGCGAGCAGTTCTTC.

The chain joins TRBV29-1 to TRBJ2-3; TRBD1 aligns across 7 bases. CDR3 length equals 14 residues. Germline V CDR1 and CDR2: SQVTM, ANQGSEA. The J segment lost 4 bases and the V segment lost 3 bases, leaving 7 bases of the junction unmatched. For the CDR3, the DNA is TGCAGCGTTGAGAGGGGGCTAGGTGCAGATACGCAGTATTTT. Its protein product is CSVERGLGADTQYF.

The CDR3 region is CAWSPIGQGVNTEAFF. In DNA, the CDR3 is TGTGCCTGGAGTCCCATCGGACAGGGGGTGAACACTGAAGCTTTCTTT. The chain joins TRBV30 to TRBJ1-1; 10 positions match TRBD1. The V segment lost 2 bases and the J segment 0 bases; nucleotides outside the gene matches: 6. CDR3 length equals 16 residues. CDR1 and CDR2 (germline): GTSNPN, SVGIG (reference sequence).

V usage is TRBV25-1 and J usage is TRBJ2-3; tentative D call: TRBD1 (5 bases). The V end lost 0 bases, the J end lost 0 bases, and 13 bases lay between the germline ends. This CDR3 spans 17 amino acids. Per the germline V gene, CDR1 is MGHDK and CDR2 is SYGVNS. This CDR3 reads CASSEYAAGPSTDTQYF. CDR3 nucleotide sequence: TGTGCCAGCAGTGAATACGCCGCAGGGCCTAGCACAGATACGCAGTATTTT.

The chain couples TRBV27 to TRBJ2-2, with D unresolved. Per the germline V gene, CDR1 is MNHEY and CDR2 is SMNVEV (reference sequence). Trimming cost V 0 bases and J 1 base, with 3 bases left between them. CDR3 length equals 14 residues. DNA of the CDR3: TGTGCCAGCAGTTTATCGTGGAACACCGGGGAGCTGTTTTTT. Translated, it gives CASSLSWNTGELFF.

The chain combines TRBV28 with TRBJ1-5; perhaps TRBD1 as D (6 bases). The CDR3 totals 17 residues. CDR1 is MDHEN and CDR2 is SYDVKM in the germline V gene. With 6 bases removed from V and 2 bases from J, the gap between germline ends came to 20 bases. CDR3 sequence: CASSSGPGPGGNQPQHF. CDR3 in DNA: TGTGCCAGCAGCTCGGGGCCGGGACCAGGGGGCAATCAGCCCCAGCATTTT.

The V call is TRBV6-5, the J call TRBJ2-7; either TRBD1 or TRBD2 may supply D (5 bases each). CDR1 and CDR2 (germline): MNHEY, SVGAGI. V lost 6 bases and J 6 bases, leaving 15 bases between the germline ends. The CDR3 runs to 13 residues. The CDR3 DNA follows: TGTGCCAGCAGCGTTCCCCGGGGCTCCGAGCAGTACTTC. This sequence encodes CASSVPRGSEQYF.

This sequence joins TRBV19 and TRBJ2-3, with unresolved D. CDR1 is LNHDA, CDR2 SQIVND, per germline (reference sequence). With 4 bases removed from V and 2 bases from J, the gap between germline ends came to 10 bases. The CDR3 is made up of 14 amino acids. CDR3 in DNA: TGTGCCAGTAGTACGGGCCTCCCCACAGATACGCAGTATTTT. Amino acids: CASSTGLPTDTQYF.

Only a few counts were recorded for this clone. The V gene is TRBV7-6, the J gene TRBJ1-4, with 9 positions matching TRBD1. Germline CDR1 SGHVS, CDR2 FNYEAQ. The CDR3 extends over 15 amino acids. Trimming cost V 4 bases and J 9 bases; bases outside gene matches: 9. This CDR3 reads CASSYQPGQGQKLFF. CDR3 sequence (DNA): TGTGCCAGCAGCTACCAACCGGGACAGGGACAAAAACTGTTTTTT.

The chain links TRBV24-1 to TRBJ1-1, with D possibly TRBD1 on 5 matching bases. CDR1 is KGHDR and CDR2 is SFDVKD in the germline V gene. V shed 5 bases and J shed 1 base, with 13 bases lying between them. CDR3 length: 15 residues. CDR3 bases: TGTGCCACCAGTGCCGTCTGGGACGAGAACACTGAAGCTTTCTTT. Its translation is CATSAVWDENTEAFF.

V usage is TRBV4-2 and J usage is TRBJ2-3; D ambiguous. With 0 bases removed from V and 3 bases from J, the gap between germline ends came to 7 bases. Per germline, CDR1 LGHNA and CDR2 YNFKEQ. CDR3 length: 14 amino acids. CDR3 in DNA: TGTGCCAGCAGCCAAGAACAGAGGACAGATACGCAGTATTTT. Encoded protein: CASSQEQRTDTQYF.

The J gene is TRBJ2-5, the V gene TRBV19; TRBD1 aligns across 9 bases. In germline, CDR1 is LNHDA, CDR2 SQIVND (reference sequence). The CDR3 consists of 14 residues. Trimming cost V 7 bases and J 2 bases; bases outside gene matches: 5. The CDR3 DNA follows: TGTGCCAGTACGGGACAGGGCTTTCAAGAGACCCAGTACTTC. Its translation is CASTGQGFQETQYF.

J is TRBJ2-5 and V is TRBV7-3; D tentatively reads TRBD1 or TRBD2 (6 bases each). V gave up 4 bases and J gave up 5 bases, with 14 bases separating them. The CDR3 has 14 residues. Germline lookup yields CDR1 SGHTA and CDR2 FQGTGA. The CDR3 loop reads CASSSVGGAETQYF. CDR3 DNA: TGTGCCAGCAGCTCAGTCGGGGGCGCGGAGACCCAGTACTTC. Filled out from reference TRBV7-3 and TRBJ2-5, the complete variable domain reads GAGVSQTPSNKVTEKGKYVELRCDPISGHTALYWYRQSLGQGPEFLIYFQGTGAADDSGLPNDRFFAVRPEGSVSTLKIQRTERGDSAVYLCASSSVGGAETQYFGPGTRLLVL.

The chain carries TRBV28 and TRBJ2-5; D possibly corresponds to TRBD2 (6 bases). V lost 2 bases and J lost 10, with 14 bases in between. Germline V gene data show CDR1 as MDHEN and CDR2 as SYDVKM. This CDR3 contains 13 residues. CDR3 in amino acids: CASSLGGTQIQYF. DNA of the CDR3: TGTGCCAGCAGTTTAGGAGGGACCCAGATCCAGTACTTC.

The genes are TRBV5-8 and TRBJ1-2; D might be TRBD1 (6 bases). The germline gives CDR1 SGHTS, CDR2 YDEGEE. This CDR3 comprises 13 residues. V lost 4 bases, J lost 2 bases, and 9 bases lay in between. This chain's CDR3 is CASSTGQNYGYTF. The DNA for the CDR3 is TGTGCCAGCAGCACCGGACAGAACTATGGCTACACCTTC.

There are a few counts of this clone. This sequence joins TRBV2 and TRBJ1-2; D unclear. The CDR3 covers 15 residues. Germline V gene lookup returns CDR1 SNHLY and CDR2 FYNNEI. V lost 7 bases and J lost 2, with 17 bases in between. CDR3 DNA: TGTGCCAGCATGAGGGCAGGCGGCCACAACTATGGCTACACCTTC. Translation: CASMRAGGHNYGYTF.

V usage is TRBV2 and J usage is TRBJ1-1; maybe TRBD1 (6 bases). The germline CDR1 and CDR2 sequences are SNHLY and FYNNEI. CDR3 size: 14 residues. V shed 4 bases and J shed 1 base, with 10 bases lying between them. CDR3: CASSVVRGNTEAFF. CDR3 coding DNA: TGTGCCAGCAGTGTGGTCAGGGGGAACACTGAAGCTTTCTTT.

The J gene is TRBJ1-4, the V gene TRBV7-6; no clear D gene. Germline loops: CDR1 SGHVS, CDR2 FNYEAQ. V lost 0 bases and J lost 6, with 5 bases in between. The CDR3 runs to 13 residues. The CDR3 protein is CASSLAPHEKLFF. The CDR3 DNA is TGTGCCAGCAGCTTAGCGCCACATGAAAAACTGTTTTTT.

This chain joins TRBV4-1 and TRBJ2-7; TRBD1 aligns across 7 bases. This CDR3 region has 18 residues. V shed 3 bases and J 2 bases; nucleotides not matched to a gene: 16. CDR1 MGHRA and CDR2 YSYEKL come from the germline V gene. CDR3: CASSHRDRVVGTTYEQYF. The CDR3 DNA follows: TGCGCCAGCAGCCACCGGGACAGAGTCGTGGGGACCACCTACGAGCAGTACTTC.